Reported below is one TCR beta chain. This sample was included in a study of shared clonotypes between healthy human individuals. Profiled with immunoSEQ multiplex PCR; TCRdb holds only in-frame clones, not every one. The repertoire holds about 380,000 clones, with around 96% as singletons. This TCR was sampled from a young man in good health. Sequencing was carried out using memory CD8+ T cells sorted from blood. Sample subset: CD45RO+ cells pooled with CCR7-negative TemRA cells.

In DNA, the CDR3 is TGTGCCATCAGTGACGCGGGGGGGGACACCGGGGAGCTGTTTTTT. Amino acids: CAISDAGGDTGELFF. The rearrangement uses TRBV10-3 and TRBJ2-2; 9 bases are shared with TRBD2. Germline CDR1 is ENHRY and CDR2 is SYGVKD. Unmatched junction bases numbered 2, after V lost 3 bases and J lost 3 bases. CDR3 length: 15 amino acids.